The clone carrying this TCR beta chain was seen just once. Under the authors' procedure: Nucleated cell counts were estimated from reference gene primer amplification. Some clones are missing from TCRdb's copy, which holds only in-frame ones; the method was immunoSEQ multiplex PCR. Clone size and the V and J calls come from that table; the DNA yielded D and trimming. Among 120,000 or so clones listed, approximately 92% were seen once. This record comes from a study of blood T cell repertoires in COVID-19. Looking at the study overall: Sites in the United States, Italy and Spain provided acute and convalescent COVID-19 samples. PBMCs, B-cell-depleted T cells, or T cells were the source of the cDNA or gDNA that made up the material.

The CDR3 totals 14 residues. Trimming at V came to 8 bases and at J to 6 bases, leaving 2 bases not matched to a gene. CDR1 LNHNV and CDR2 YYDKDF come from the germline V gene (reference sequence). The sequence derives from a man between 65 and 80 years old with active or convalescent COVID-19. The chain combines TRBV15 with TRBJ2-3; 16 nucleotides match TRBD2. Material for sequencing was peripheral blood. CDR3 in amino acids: CATSGLAGGDTQYF. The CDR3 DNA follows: TGTGCCACCTCGGGACTAGCGGGAGGGGATACGCAGTATTTT. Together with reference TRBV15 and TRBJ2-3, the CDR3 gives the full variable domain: DAMVIQNPRYQVTQFGKPVTLSCSQTLNHNVMYWYQQKSSQAPKLLFHYYDKDFNNEADTPDNFQSRRPNTSFCFLDIRSPGLGDTAMYLCATSGLAGGDTQYFGPGTRLTVL.